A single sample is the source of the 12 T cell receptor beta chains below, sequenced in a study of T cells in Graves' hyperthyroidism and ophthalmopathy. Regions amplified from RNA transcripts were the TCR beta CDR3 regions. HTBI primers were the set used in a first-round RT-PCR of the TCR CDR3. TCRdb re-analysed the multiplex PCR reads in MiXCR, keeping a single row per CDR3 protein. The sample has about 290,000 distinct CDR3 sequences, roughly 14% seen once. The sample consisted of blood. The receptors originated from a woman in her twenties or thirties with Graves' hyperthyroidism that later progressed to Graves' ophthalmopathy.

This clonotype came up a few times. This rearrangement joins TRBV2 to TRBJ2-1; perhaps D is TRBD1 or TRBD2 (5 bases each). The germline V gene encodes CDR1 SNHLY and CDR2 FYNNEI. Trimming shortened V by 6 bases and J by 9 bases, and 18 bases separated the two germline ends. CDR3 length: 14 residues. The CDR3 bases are TGTGCCAGCAGCGCCCGTGGATCGAGGGGTGAGCAGTTCTTC. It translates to CASSARGSRGEQFF.

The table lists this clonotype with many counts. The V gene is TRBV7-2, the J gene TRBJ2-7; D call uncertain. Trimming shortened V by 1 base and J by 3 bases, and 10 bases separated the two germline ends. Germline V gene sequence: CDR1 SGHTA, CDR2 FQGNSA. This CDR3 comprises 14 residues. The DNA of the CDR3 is TGTGCCAGCAGCTTAGGTCCTGTAGACTACGAGCAGTACTTC. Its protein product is CASSLGPVDYEQYF. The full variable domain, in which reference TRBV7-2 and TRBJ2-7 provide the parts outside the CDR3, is GAGVSQSPSNKVTEKGKDVELRCDPISGHTALYWYRQSLGQGLEFLIYFQGNSAPDKSGLPSDRFSAERTGGSVSTLTIQRTQQEDSAVYLCASSLGPVDYEQYFGPGTRLTVT.

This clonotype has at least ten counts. The CDR3 region is CASRGQFLSYEQYF. The CDR3 coding sequence is TGTGCCAGCAGGGGACAGTTTCTATCCTACGAGCAGTACTTC. The chain recombines TRBV28 with TRBJ2-7; 7 bases match TRBD1. Germline CDR1 is MDHEN and CDR2 is SYDVKM. This CDR3 spans 14 amino acids. The V segment lost 6 bases and the J segment 1 base; nucleotides outside the gene matches: 6.

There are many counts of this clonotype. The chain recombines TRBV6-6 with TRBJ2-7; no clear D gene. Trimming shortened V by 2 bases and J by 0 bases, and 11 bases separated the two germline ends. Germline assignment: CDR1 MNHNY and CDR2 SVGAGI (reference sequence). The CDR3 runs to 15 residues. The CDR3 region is CASSYDSSSSYEQYF. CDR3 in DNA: TGTGCCAGCAGTTACGATTCGTCTAGCTCCTACGAGCAGTACTTC.

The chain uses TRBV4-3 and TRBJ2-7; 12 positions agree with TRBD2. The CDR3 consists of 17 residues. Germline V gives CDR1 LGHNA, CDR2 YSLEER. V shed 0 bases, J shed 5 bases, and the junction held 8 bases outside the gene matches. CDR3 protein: CASSQELWTSGKNEQYF. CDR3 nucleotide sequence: TGCGCCAGCAGCCAAGAGTTATGGACTAGCGGGAAAAACGAGCAGTACTTC.

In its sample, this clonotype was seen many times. The CDR3, as DNA: TGTGCCAGCAGCTTAGCGCGGGGCACAGATACGCAGTATTTT. Amino acids: CASSLARGTDTQYF. The chain combines TRBV7-9 with TRBJ2-3; a weak D match, TRBD2 (5 bases). V lost 0 bases to trimming and J lost 1 base, with 5 bases between them. CDR3 length equals 14 residues. Germline values: CDR1 SEHNR, CDR2 FQNEAQ (reference sequence).

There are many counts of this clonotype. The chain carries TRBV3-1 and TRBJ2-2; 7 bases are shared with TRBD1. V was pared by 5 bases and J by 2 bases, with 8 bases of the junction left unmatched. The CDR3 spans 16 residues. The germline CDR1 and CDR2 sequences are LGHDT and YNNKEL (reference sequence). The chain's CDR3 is CASSYPGGINTGELFF. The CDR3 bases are TGTGCCAGCAGCTACCCAGGGGGAATCAACACCGGGGAGCTGTTTTTT.

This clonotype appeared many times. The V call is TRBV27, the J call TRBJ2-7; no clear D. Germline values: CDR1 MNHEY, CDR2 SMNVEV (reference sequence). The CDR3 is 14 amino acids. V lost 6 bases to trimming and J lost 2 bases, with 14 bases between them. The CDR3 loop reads CASSDPLNPYEQYF. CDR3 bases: TGTGCCAGCAGCGACCCACTTAATCCCTACGAGCAGTACTTC.

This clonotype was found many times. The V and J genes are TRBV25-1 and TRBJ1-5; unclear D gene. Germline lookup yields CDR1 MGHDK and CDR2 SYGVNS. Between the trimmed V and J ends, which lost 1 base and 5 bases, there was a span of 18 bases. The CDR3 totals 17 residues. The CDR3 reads CASSEFMGGEADQPQHF. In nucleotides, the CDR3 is TGTGCCAGCAGTGAATTCATGGGTGGGGAGGCAGATCAGCCCCAGCATTTT.

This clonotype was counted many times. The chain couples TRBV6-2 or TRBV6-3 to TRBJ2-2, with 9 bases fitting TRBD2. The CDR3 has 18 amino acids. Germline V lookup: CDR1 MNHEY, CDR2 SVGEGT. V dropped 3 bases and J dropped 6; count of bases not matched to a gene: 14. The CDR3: CASSYLPLLAGVPGELFF. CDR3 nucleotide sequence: TGTGCCAGCAGTTATCTTCCCCTTTTAGCGGGAGTGCCCGGGGAGCTGTTTTTT.

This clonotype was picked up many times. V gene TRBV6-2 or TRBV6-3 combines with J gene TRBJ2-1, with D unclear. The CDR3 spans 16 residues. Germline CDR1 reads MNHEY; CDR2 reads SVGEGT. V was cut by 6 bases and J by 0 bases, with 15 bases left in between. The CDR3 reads CASSYNLGSSYNEQFF. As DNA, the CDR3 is TGTGCCAGCAGCTATAACCTTGGCAGCTCCTACAATGAGCAGTTCTTC.

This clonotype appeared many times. The CDR3: CAAHSDSYNEQFF. DNA for the CDR3: TGTGCCGCCCACTCGGACTCCTACAATGAGCAGTTCTTC. The J gene is TRBJ2-1, the V gene TRBV6-1; D remains unclear. CDR3 size: 13 residues. Trimming left V 11 bases short and J 0 bases short, with 11 bases between. Looked up from germline, CDR1 is MNHNS and CDR2 is SASEGT.